The sequence of this TCR beta chain was determined in a study of cytomegalovirus exposure and HLA in healthy donors. Study-level information: The approximately 120 validation repertoires, a later analysis reported, used the same platform as the roughly 650 repertoires from the first cohort.

Study observations and caveats: The dataset shows that most TCR sequences were rare, while some public TCRs occurred in many donors.

TCRdb's copy holds only in-frame clones and misses some; the assay was immunoSEQ multiplex PCR. The sample consists of some 230,000 clones, about nine tenths of them appearing once. The ends were cut back, 4 bases at V and 0 bases at J, with 13 bases in the middle. Germline CDR1 reads GTSNPN; CDR2 reads SVGIG (reference sequence). This CDR3 is 14 amino acids long. As for this clone: The antigen remains unidentified.

Source material: PBMCs. This clonotype originated in a woman aged 18-29 years in good health and CMV-seronegative. This chain joins TRBV30 and TRBJ2-7, with D maybe TRBD2 (7 bases). The CDR3 coding sequence is TGTGCCTGGATCTGGGGGGGCCTCTCCTACGAGCAGTACTTC. It codes for CAWIWGGLSYEQYF.